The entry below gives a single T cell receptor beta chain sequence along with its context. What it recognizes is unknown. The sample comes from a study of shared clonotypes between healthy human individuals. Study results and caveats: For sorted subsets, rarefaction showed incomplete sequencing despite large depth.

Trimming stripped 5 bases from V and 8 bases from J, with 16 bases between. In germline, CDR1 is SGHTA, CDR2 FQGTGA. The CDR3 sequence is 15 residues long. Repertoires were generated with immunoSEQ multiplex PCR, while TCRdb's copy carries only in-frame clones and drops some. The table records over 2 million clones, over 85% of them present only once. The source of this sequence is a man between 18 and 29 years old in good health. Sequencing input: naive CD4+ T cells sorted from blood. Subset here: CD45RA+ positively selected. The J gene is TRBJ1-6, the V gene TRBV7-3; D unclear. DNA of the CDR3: TGTGCCAGCAGCCCCCGAGCAGAAATCTATTCACCCCTCCACTTT. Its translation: CASSPRAEIYSPLHF.